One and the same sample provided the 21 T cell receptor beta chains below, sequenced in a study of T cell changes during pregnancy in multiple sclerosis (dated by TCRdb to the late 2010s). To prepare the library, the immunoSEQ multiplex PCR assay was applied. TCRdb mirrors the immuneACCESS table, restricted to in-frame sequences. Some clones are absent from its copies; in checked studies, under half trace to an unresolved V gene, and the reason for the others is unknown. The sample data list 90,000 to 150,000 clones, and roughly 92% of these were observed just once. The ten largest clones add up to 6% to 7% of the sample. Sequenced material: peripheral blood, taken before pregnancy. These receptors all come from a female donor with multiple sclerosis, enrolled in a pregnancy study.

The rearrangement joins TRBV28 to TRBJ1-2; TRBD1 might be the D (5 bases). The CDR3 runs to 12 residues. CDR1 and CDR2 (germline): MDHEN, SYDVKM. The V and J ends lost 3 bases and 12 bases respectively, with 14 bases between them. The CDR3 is CASSLSLGGDTF. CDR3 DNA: TGTGCCAGCAGTTTGAGCCTCGGAGGGGACACCTTC.

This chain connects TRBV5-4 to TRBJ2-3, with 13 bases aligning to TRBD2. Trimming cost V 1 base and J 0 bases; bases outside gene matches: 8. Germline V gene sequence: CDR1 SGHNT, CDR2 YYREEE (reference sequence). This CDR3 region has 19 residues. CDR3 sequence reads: CASSLSGTSGVFSTDTQYF. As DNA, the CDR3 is TGTGCCAGCAGCTTGTCCGGGACTAGCGGGGTATTCAGCACAGATACGCAGTATTTT.

CDR3 bases: TGTGCCTGGAACAGGGTCCAAGAGACCCAGTACTTC. The encoded protein is CAWNRVQETQYF. This chain connects TRBV30 to TRBJ2-5, with TRBD1 as a possible D gene (6 bases). CDR1 and CDR2 from the germline V gene are GTSNPN and SVGIG (reference sequence). The V end was cut by 4 bases, the J end by 1 base, with 7 bases between. This CDR3 has 12 residues.

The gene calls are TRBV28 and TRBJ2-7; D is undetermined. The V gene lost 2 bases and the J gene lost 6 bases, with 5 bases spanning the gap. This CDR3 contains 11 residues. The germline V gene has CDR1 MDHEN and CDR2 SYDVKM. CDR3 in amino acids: CASSLESEQYF. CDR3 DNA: TGTGCCAGCAGTTTAGAGTCCGAGCAGTACTTC.

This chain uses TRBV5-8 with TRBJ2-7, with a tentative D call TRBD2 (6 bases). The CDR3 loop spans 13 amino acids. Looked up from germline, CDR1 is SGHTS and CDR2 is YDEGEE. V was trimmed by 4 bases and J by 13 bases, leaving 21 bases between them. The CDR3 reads CASSKVGTHSNYF. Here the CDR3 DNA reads TGTGCCAGCAGCAAAGTAGGGACTCACTCAAATTACTTC.

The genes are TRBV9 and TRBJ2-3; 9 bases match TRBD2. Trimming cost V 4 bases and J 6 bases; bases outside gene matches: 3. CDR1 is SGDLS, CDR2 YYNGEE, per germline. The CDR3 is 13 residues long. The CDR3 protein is CASSSRGGDTQYF. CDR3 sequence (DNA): TGTGCCAGCAGCTCGCGGGGGGGGGATACGCAGTATTTT.

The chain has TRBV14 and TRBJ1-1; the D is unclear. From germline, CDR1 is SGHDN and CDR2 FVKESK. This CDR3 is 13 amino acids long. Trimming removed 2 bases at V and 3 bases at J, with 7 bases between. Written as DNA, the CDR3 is TGTGCCAGCAGCCAAAGGAGGGACACTGAAGCTTTCTTT. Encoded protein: CASSQRRDTEAFF.

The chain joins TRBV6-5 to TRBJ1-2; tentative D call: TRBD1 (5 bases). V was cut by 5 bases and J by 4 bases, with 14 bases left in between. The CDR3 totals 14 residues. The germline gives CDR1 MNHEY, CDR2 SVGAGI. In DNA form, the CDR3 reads TGTGCCAGCAGTGAAATAGGGCAGGGCTATGGCTACACCTTC. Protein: CASSEIGQGYGYTF.

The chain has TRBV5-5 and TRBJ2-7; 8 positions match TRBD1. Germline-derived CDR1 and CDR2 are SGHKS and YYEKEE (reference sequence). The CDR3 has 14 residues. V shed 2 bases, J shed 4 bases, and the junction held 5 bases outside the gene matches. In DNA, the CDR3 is TGTGCCAGCAGCTTCTCTCAGGGGGCGTACGAGCAGTACTTC. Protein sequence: CASSFSQGAYEQYF.

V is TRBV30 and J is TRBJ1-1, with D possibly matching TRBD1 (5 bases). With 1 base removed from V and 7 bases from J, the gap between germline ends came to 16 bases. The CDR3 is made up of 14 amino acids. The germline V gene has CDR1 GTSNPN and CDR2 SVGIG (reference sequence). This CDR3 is CAWSGPRAGREAFF. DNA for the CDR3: TGTGCCTGGAGTGGCCCCAGGGCCGGGCGTGAAGCTTTCTTT. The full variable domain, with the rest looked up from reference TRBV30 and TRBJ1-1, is SQTIHQWPATLVQPVGSPLSLECTVEGTSNPNLYWYRQAAGRGLQLLFYSVGIGQISSEVPQNLSASRPQDRQFILSSKKLLLSDSGFYLCAWSGPRAGREAFFGQGTRLTVV.

The CDR3 bases are TGTGCCAGCAGCTTTGGGGGAGGGCCCACCTACGAGCAGTACTTC. This encodes CASSFGGGPTYEQYF. The chain has TRBV11-2 and TRBJ2-7, with 7 bases aligning to TRBD2. The CDR3 runs 15 residues. Per the germline V gene, CDR1 is SGHAT and CDR2 is FQNNGV. The V segment lost 3 bases and the J segment 2 bases; nucleotides outside the gene matches: 7.

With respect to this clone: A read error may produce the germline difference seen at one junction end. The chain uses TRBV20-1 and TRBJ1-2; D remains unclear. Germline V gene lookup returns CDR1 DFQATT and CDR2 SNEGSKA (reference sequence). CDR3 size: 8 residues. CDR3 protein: CSARGPLF. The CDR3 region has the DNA TGCAGTGCTAGAGGTCCCCTCTTC.

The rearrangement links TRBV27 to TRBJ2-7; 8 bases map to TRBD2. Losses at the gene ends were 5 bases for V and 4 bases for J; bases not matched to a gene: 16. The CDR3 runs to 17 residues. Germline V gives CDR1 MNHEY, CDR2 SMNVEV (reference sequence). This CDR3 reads CASSPQRLDSGGYEQYF. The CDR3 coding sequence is TGTGCCAGCAGTCCACAACGCCTGGACAGCGGGGGATACGAGCAGTACTTC.

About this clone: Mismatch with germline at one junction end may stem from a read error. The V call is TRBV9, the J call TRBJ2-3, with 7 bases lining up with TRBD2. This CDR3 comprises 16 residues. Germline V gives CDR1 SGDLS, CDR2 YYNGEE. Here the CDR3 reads CASSVARGGVSDAQYF. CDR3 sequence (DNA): TGTGCCAGCAGCGTCGCGCGTGGGGGGGTCTCAGATGCGCAGTATTTT.

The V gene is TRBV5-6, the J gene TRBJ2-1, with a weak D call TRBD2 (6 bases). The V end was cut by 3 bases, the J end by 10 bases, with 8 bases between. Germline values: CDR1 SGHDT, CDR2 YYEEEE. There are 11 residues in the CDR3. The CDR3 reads CASSWGDEQFF. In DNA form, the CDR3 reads TGTGCCAGCAGCTGGGGGGACGAGCAGTTCTTC.

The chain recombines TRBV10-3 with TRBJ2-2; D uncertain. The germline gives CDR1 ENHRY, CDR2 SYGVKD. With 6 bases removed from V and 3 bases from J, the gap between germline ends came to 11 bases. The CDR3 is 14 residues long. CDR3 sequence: CAIRDLTDTGELFF. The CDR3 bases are TGTGCCATCAGAGACTTGACGGACACCGGGGAGCTGTTTTTT.

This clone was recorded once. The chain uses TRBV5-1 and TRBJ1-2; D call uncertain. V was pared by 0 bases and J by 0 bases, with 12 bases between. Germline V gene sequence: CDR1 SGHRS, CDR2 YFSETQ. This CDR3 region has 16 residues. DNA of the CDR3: TGCGCCAGCAGCTTGGAGGGAGGGAAACCTAACTATGGCTACACCTTC. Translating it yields CASSLEGGKPNYGYTF.

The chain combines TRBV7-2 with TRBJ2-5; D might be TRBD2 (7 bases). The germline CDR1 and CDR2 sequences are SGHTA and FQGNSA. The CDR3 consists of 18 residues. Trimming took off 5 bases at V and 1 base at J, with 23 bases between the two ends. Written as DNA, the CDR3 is TGTGCCAGCAGCCACCCACGGCTTTCCGCGGGGGCCCAAGAGACCCAGTACTTC. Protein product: CASSHPRLSAGAQETQYF.

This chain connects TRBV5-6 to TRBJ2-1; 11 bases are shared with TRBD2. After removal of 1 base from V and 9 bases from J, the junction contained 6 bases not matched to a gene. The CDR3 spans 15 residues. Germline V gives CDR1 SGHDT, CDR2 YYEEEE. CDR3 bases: TGTGCCAGCAGCTTGACTAGCGGGAGTGTCATTGAGCAGTTCTTC. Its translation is CASSLTSGSVIEQFF.

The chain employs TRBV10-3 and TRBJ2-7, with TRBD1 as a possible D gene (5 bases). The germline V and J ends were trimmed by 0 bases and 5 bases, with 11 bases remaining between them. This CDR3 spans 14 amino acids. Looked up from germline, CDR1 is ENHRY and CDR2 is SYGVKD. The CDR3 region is CAISESKQVDEQYF. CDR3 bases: TGTGCCATCAGTGAGTCAAAACAGGTCGACGAGCAGTACTTC.

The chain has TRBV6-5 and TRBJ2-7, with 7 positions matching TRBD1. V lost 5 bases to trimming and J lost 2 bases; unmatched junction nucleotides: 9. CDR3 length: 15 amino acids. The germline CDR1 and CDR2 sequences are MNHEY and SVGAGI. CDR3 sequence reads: CASSRDRERTYEQYF. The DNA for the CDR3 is TGTGCCAGCAGTCGTGACAGGGAGAGGACCTACGAGCAGTACTTC.